The rows below give T cell receptor beta chains drawn from one sample of a study of vaccination and CD4 T cells after COVID-19. Their recognized antigens are unknown. TCRdb analysed the PCR reads with MiXCR anew, one entry per CDR3 protein. The sample lists more than 25,000 distinct CDR3 sequences; 62% were seen once. The starting material was CD4+ T cells from blood, cultured in vitro, obtained after SARS-CoV-2 vaccination. These receptors all come from a human donor who received a COVID-19 vaccine. The CDR3 runs from the conserved cysteine through the conserved F or W. Each record gives: CDR3 protein, CDR3 DNA, V gene, J gene, D gene, clone size. A D gene is named only where the DNA matches it firmly. The size of a clone is reported for some rows only, either as once, few or many, or as a class for expanded clones.

CDR3 protein: CAWSQGLSTDTQYF
CDR3 DNA: TGTGCCTGGAGTCAGGGACTTAGCACAGATACGCAGTATTTT
V gene: TRBV30
J gene: TRBJ2-3
D gene: NA
clone size: NA

CDR3 protein: CSAPRQGQETHYF
CDR3 DNA: TGCAGTGCACCCCGACAGGGGCAAGAGACCCACTACTTC
V gene: TRBV20-1
J gene: TRBJ2-5
D gene: TRBD1
clone size: NA

CDR3 protein: CASNPPEAGGRQETQYF
CDR3 DNA: TGCGCCAGCAACCCCCCCGAGGCAGGGGGTCGCCAAGAGACCCAGTACTTC
V gene: TRBV10-1
J gene: TRBJ2-5
D gene: TRBD1
clone size: NA

CDR3 protein: CASRPGPATDTQYF
CDR3 DNA: TGTGCCAGCAGACCGGGACCGGCTACAGATACGCAGTATTTT
V gene: TRBV11-3
J gene: TRBJ2-3
D gene: NA
clone size: few

CDR3 protein: CSARDGGKAGNTIYF
CDR3 DNA: TGCAGTGCCAGGGACGGGGGAAAAGCTGGAAACACCATATATTTT
V gene: TRBV20-1
J gene: TRBJ1-3
D gene: NA
clone size: NA

CDR3 protein: CASSQGPGAGQPQHF
CDR3 DNA: TGTGCCAGCAGCCAAGGGCCAGGGGCGGGCCAGCCCCAGCATTTT
V gene: TRBV5-4
J gene: TRBJ1-5
D gene: NA
clone size: NA

CDR3 protein: CASSTSGQGFTEAFF
CDR3 DNA: TGTGCCAGCAGTACCTCGGGACAGGGGTTCACTGAAGCTTTCTTT
V gene: TRBV6-1
J gene: TRBJ1-1
D gene: TRBD1
clone size: NA

CDR3 protein: CASSTSGGPYEQYF
CDR3 DNA: TGCGCCAGCAGCACTAGCGGGGGGCCCTACGAGCAGTACTTC
V gene: TRBV23-1
J gene: TRBJ2-7
D gene: TRBD2
clone size: NA

CDR3 protein: CAILRDSLNTGELFF
CDR3 DNA: TGTGCCATCCTCCGGGACTCCTTAAACACCGGGGAGCTGTTTTTT
V gene: TRBV10-3
J gene: TRBJ2-2
D gene: NA
clone size: NA

CDR3 protein: CSARWAEKGYEQYF
CDR3 DNA: TGCAGTGCTCGATGGGCAGAAAAGGGCTACGAGCAGTACTTC
V gene: TRBV20-1
J gene: TRBJ2-7
D gene: NA
clone size: NA

CDR3 protein: CSARDLGTGEGGELFF
CDR3 DNA: TGCAGTGCTAGAGACCTGGGGACAGGGGAGGGCGGGGAGCTGTTTTTT
V gene: TRBV20-1
J gene: TRBJ2-2
D gene: TRBD1
clone size: NA

CDR3 protein: CASSLTSGGAMGTDTQYF
CDR3 DNA: TGTGCCAGCAGCTTAACTAGCGGGGGGGCCATGGGCACAGATACGCAGTATTTT
V gene: TRBV7-6
J gene: TRBJ2-3
D gene: TRBD2
clone size: NA

CDR3 protein: CASSLSGNTIYF
CDR3 DNA: TGTGCCAGCAGTTTATCAGGAAACACCATATATTTT
V gene: TRBV12-3/TRBV12-4
J gene: TRBJ1-3
D gene: NA
clone size: few

CDR3 protein: CASSTGTGDDYGYTF
CDR3 DNA: TGCGCCAGCAGCACCGGGACAGGGGACGACTATGGCTACACCTTC
V gene: TRBV5-1
J gene: TRBJ1-2
D gene: TRBD1
clone size: NA

CDR3 protein: CAWRAAGDHTEAFF
CDR3 DNA: TGTGCCTGGAGGGCCGCGGGGGACCACACTGAAGCTTTCTTT
V gene: TRBV30
J gene: TRBJ1-1
D gene: NA
clone size: NA

CDR3 protein: CASSTGLAGASAYEQYF
CDR3 DNA: TGTGCCAGCAGCACCGGACTAGCGGGGGCCTCCGCCTACGAGCAGTACTTC
V gene: TRBV6-1
J gene: TRBJ2-7
D gene: TRBD2
clone size: NA

CDR3 protein: CASSSIDRVGGYTF
CDR3 DNA: TGTGCCAGCAGCTCAATAGACAGGGTCGGCGGCTACACCTTC
V gene: TRBV5-4
J gene: TRBJ1-2
D gene: TRBD1
clone size: NA

CDR3 protein: CASRRGHLGNQPQHF
CDR3 DNA: TGTGCCAGCAGAAGGGGACATCTCGGCAATCAGCCCCAGCATTTT
V gene: TRBV6-1
J gene: TRBJ1-5
D gene: NA
clone size: NA

CDR3 protein: CASSSRGGISPLHF
CDR3 DNA: TGTGCCAGCAGCTCGCGTGGGGGAATTTCACCCCTCCACTTT
V gene: TRBV7-9
J gene: TRBJ1-6
D gene: NA
clone size: NA

CDR3 protein: CASSRHDRNIQYF
CDR3 DNA: TGTGCCAGCAGCAGACACGACAGAAACATTCAGTACTTC
V gene: TRBV28
J gene: TRBJ2-4
D gene: NA
clone size: NA

CDR3 protein: CASSFGGGAIDEQFF
CDR3 DNA: TGTGCCAGCAGTTTTGGCGGGGGGGCCATCGATGAGCAGTTCTTC
V gene: TRBV12-3/TRBV12-4
J gene: TRBJ2-1
D gene: TRBD2
clone size: few

CDR3 protein: CASRGVGGQAGGQPQHF
CDR3 DNA: TGTGCCAGTAGGGGGGTCGGGGGACAGGCCGGGGGGCAGCCCCAGCATTTT
V gene: TRBV19
J gene: TRBJ1-5
D gene: TRBD1
clone size: NA

CDR3 protein: CSARDFRGMTDTQYF
CDR3 DNA: TGCAGTGCTAGAGATTTTCGGGGGATGACAGATACGCAGTATTTT
V gene: TRBV20-1
J gene: TRBJ2-3
D gene: NA
clone size: NA

CDR3 protein: CSAREGGYYEQYF
CDR3 DNA: TGCAGTGCTAGGGAAGGGGGGTACTACGAGCAGTACTTC
V gene: TRBV20-1
J gene: TRBJ2-7
D gene: NA
clone size: NA

CDR3 protein: CASSLRQGNEQYF
CDR3 DNA: TGCGCCAGCAGCTTGAGGCAGGGGAATGAGCAGTACTTC
V gene: TRBV5-1
J gene: TRBJ2-7
D gene: NA
clone size: NA

CDR3 protein: CASSLALQGRETDTQYF
CDR3 DNA: TGTGCCAGCAGCCTCGCACTTCAAGGCAGGGAAACAGATACGCAGTATTTT
V gene: TRBV7-8
J gene: TRBJ2-3
D gene: NA
clone size: NA

CDR3 protein: CSARALDRMAGGYTF
CDR3 DNA: TGCAGTGCTAGAGCGTTGGACAGGATGGCTGGTGGCTACACCTTC
V gene: TRBV20-1
J gene: TRBJ1-2
D gene: TRBD1
clone size: NA

CDR3 protein: CAISGRVSNQPQHF
CDR3 DNA: TGTGCCATCAGTGGACGGGTAAGCAATCAGCCCCAGCATTTT
V gene: TRBV10-3
J gene: TRBJ1-5
D gene: NA
clone size: once

CDR3 protein: CASSLALGDNPLHF
CDR3 DNA: TGCGCCAGCAGCTTGGCCCTGGGAGACAATCCCCTCCACTTT
V gene: TRBV5-1
J gene: TRBJ1-6
D gene: NA
clone size: NA

CDR3 protein: CSARDRARYVPTGEKLFF
CDR3 DNA: TGCAGTGCTAGAGATCGAGCCAGATACGTCCCCACGGGCGAAAAACTGTTTTTT
V gene: TRBV20-1
J gene: TRBJ1-4
D gene: NA
clone size: NA

CDR3 protein: CASRRPGQISGANVLTF
CDR3 DNA: TGTGCCAGCCGCCGCCCGGGACAGATATCTGGGGCCAACGTCCTGACTTTC
V gene: TRBV5-5
J gene: TRBJ2-6
D gene: TRBD1
clone size: NA

CDR3 protein: CASSEGSNQPQHF
CDR3 DNA: TGTGCCAGCAGTGAGGGGAGCAATCAGCCCCAGCATTTT
V gene: TRBV6-4
J gene: TRBJ1-5
D gene: NA
clone size: NA

CDR3 protein: CASGDRNDSPLHF
CDR3 DNA: TGTGCCAGCGGGGACAGGAATGACTCACCCCTCCACTTT
V gene: TRBV6-1
J gene: TRBJ1-6
D gene: TRBD1
clone size: NA

CDR3 protein: CASSGRDRGQSGYTF
CDR3 DNA: TGTGCCAGCAGTGGGCGAGACAGGGGGCAAAGCGGCTACACCTTC
V gene: TRBV2
J gene: TRBJ1-2
D gene: TRBD1
clone size: NA

CDR3 protein: CASSGRTLSSYEQYF
CDR3 DNA: TGTGCCAGCAGTGGCCGGACCCTCTCATCCTACGAGCAGTACTTC
V gene: TRBV6-1
J gene: TRBJ2-7
D gene: NA
clone size: NA

CDR3 protein: CATSDFSGRQEGYTF
CDR3 DNA: TGTGCCACCAGTGATTTTTCAGGGCGCCAGGAAGGCTACACCTTC
V gene: TRBV24-1
J gene: TRBJ1-2
D gene: NA
clone size: NA

CDR3 protein: CASSAEGPTEAFF
CDR3 DNA: TGTGCCAGCAGTGCTGAGGGGCCAACTGAAGCTTTCTTT
V gene: TRBV2
J gene: TRBJ1-1
D gene: NA
clone size: NA

CDR3 protein: CASSQGRGWGTQYF
CDR3 DNA: TGTGCCAGCAGCCAGGGGAGGGGGTGGGGTACGCAGTATTTT
V gene: TRBV4-2
J gene: TRBJ2-3
D gene: NA
clone size: once

CDR3 protein: CASSSRQGVYMNTEAFF
CDR3 DNA: TGTGCCAGCAGTTCGCGACAGGGGGTTTACATGAACACTGAAGCTTTCTTT
V gene: TRBV6-5
J gene: TRBJ1-1
D gene: TRBD1
clone size: NA

CDR3 protein: CASKGGFLYEQYF
CDR3 DNA: TGTGCCAGCAAAGGGGGTTTCCTCTACGAGCAGTACTTC
V gene: TRBV2
J gene: TRBJ2-7
D gene: NA
clone size: NA

CDR3 protein: CSARGQGGYYNSPLHF
CDR3 DNA: TGCAGTGCTAGAGGGCAGGGAGGATACTATAATTCACCCCTCCACTTT
V gene: TRBV20-1
J gene: TRBJ1-6
D gene: NA
clone size: NA

CDR3 protein: CATSPGNNYGYTF
CDR3 DNA: TGTGCCACCAGCCCGGGGAATAACTATGGCTACACCTTC
V gene: TRBV15
J gene: TRBJ1-2
D gene: NA
clone size: NA

CDR3 protein: CASTGTGPGWGNQPQHF
CDR3 DNA: TGTGCCAGTACCGGTACGGGGCCCGGGTGGGGCAATCAGCCCCAGCATTTT
V gene: TRBV2
J gene: TRBJ1-5
D gene: NA
clone size: NA

CDR3 protein: CASSMRTSGGARNEQFF
CDR3 DNA: TGTGCCAGTAGTATGAGGACTAGCGGGGGGGCCAGGAATGAGCAGTTCTTC
V gene: TRBV19
J gene: TRBJ2-1
D gene: TRBD2
clone size: NA

CDR3 protein: CSALGAAGENSPLHF
CDR3 DNA: TGCAGTGCTCTGGGGGCGGCAGGCGAGAATTCACCCCTCCACTTT
V gene: TRBV20-1
J gene: TRBJ1-6
D gene: NA
clone size: NA

CDR3 protein: CASRTGETGNTIYF
CDR3 DNA: TGTGCCAGCAGGACAGGGGAAACCGGCAACACCATATATTTT
V gene: TRBV2
J gene: TRBJ1-3
D gene: TRBD1
clone size: NA

CDR3 protein: CASSGRDNPSVYEQYF
CDR3 DNA: TGTGCCAGCAGTGGCAGGGACAATCCCTCTGTCTACGAGCAGTACTTC
V gene: TRBV2
J gene: TRBJ2-7
D gene: NA
clone size: NA

CDR3 protein: CASSHRGRIQYF
CDR3 DNA: TGTGCCAGCAGTCACAGGGGCCGGATTCAGTACTTC
V gene: TRBV12-3/TRBV12-4
J gene: TRBJ2-4
D gene: TRBD1
clone size: NA

CDR3 protein: CASSHQGQNTGELFF
CDR3 DNA: TGTGCCAGCAGCCACCAGGGACAGAACACCGGGGAGCTGTTTTTT
V gene: TRBV21-1
J gene: TRBJ2-2
D gene: NA
clone size: few

CDR3 protein: CATSDSRDRQETQYF
CDR3 DNA: TGTGCCACCAGTGATTCCCGGGACAGACAAGAGACCCAGTACTTC
V gene: TRBV24-1
J gene: TRBJ2-5
D gene: TRBD1
clone size: NA